This entry is about one T cell receptor beta chain. An end of the junction differs from the germline gene, which may be a read error. The CDR3 is 13 amino acids. The germline gives CDR1 LGHNA, CDR2 YSLEER. The cDNA was generated by 5'RACE with 10-nucleotide random UMIs. TCRdb passed the 5' RACE reads through MiXCR, listing each CDR3 protein once. Of 28,000 or so distinct CDR3 sequences listed, roughly 15% were seen once; the top ten hold around 25%. The sample originates from a study of neurological immune-mediated disorders. The TCR was taken from a man aged 65 to 79 in good health. V and J are TRBV4-3 and TRBJ1-1; possible D gene TRBD1, 5 bases. The sequencing sample was made of PBMCs. As DNA, the CDR3 is TGCGCCAGCAGCCAAGATTGGGGGTCGACAGTGCACTTT. This codes for CASSQDWGSTVHF.